The clone carrying this T cell receptor (beta chain) was observed a few times. What it binds is unknown. There are 14 residues in the CDR3. V dropped 3 bases and J dropped 4 bases, with 13 bases sitting between them. Looked up from germline, CDR1 is KGHSH and CDR2 is LQKENI. TCRdb's copy holds only in-frame clones and misses some; the assay was immunoSEQ multiplex PCR. This table has hundreds of thousands of clones, around nine tenths appearing once. The source of the sample is a study of cytomegalovirus exposure and HLA in healthy donors. Study-level background: Per a later analysis, the 666 first-cohort and under 150 validation repertoires shared one platform. Study-wide results and limits: Researchers reported that a few CMV-associated chains were confirmed in vitro as CMV antigen-specific. According to the study, roughly 160 TCR beta chains were cytomegalovirus-associated. According to a subsequent analysis, TCR clusters identified in the first cohort showed a tendency to co-occur across the 110 or so validation repertoires.

This rearrangement joins TRBV18 to TRBJ2-7; weak D call: TRBD2 (5 bases). The sequencing input was PBMCs. The sequence derives from a man aged 18 to 29 in good health and CMV-seronegative. CDR3 protein: CASSPSGRGYEQYF. DNA for the CDR3: TGTGCCAGCTCACCCTCAGGTAGAGGGTACGAGCAGTACTTC.